This T cell receptor (beta chain) emerged from a study of blood T cell repertoires in COVID-19. Study-wide background: There were acute and convalescent COVID-19 samples, and they came from the United States, Italy and Spain. PBMCs, B-cell-depleted T cells, or T cells provided the cDNA or gDNA that made up the material.

The CDR3 length is 19 residues. V shed 0 bases and J shed 7 bases, with 22 bases lying between them. In germline, CDR1 is MNHEY, CDR2 SMNVEV (reference sequence). Authors' analysis steps: Using reference gene primer amplification, nucleated cell counts were estimated. Here immunoSEQ multiplex PCR was the method, and the copy in TCRdb shows in-frame clones only, minus some. The V and J calls and clone size are taken from that table; D and trimming were inferred from the DNA. The sample comprises tens of thousands of clones, around nine tenths of which are singletons, and about 1.4% rests with the top ten.

The TCR sequence derives from a human donor in a cohort sampled during active COVID-19. The V call is TRBV27, the J call TRBJ1-6; no reliable D call. Sequencing input: peripheral blood. DNA for the CDR3: TGTGCCAGCAGTTTATCAGGAATATTCCAGGATGATCTAAATTCACCCCTCCACTTT. Translation: CASSLSGIFQDDLNSPLHF.